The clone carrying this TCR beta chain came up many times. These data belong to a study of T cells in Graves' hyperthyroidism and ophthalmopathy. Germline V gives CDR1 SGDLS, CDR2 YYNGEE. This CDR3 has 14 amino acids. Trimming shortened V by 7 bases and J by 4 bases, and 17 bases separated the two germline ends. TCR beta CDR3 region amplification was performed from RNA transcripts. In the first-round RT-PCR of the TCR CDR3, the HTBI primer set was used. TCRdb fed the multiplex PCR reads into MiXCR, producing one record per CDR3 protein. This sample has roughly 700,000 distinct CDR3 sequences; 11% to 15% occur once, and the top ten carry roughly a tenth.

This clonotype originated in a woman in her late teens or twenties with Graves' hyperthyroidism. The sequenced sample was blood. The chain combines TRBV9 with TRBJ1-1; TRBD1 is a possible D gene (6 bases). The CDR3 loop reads CASGAGARTTEAFF. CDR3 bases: TGTGCCAGCGGAGCGGGGGCTAGAACCACTGAAGCTTTCTTT.